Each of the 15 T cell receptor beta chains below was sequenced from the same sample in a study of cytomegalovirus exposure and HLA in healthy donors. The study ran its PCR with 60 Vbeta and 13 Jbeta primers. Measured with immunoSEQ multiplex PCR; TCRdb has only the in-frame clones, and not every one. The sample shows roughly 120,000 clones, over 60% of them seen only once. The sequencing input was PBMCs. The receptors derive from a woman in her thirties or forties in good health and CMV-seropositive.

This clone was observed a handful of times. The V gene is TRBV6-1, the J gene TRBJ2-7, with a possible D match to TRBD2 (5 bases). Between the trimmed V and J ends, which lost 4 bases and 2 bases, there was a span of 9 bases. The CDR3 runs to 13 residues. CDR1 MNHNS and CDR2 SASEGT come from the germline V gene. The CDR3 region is CASSGGSPYEQYF. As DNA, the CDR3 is TGTGCCAGCAGTGGCGGGTCACCCTACGAGCAGTACTTC.

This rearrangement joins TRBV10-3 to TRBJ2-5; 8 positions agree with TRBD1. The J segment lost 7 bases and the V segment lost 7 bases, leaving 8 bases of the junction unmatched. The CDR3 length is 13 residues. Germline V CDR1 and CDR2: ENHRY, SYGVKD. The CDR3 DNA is TGTGCCATCAAGGACAGGGTGGAGGGGACCCAGTACTTC. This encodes CAIKDRVEGTQYF.

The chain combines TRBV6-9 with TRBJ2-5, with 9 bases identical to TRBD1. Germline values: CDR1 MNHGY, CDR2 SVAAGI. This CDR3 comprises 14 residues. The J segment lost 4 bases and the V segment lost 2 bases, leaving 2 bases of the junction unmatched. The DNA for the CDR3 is TGTGCCAGCAGTTATCGGGACAGGGTAGAGACCCAGTACTTC. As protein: CASSYRDRVETQYF.

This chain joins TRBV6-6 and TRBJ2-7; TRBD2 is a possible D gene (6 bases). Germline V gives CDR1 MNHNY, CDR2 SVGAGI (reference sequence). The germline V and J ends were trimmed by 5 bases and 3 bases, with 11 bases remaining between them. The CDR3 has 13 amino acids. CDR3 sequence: CASSPGGVYEQYF. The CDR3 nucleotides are TGTGCCAGCAGTCCCGGCGGGGTCTACGAGCAGTACTTC.

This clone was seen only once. The CDR3 coding sequence is TGCGCCAGCAGCTGGGGACAGGGTCGGAACACTGAAGCTTTCTTT. Translation gives CASSWGQGRNTEAFF. The V and J genes are TRBV5-1 and TRBJ1-1; 9 bases fit TRBD1. The CDR3 extends over 15 amino acids. Looked up from germline, CDR1 is SGHRS and CDR2 is YFSETQ. V lost 3 bases to trimming and J lost 1 base; unmatched junction nucleotides: 4.

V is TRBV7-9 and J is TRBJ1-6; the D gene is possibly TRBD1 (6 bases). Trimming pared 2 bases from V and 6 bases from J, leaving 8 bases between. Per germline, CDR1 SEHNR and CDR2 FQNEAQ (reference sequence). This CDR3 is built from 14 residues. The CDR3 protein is CASSLQGRNSPLHF. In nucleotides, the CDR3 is TGTGCCAGCAGCTTACAGGGGCGTAATTCACCCCTCCACTTT.

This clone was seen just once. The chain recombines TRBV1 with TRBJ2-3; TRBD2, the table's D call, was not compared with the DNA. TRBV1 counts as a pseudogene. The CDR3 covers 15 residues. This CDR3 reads CTSSRLAVHQDTQYF. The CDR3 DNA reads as TGCACCAGCAGCCGCCTAGCGGTCCATCAAGATACGCAGTATTTT.

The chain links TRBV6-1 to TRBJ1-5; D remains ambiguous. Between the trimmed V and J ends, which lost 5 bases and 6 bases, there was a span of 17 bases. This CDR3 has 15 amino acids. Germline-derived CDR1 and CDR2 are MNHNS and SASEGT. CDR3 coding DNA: TGTGCCAGCAGTCAAGGGAGAGGGAGGACTCAGCCCCAGCATTTT. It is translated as CASSQGRGRTQPQHF.

The chain's CDR3 is CASSTLQGFGNQPQHF. Written as DNA, the CDR3 is TGTGCCAGTAGTACACTACAGGGGTTTGGCAATCAGCCCCAGCATTTT. This chain links TRBV19 with TRBJ1-5; TRBD1 agrees at 7 bases. This CDR3 has 16 amino acids. Germline V CDR1 and CDR2: LNHDA, SQIVND (reference sequence). V dropped 4 bases and J dropped 2; count of bases not matched to a gene: 8.

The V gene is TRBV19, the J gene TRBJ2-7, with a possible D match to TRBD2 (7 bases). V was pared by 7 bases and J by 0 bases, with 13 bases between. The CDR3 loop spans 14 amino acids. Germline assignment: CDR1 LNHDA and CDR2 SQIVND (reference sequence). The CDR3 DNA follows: TGTGCCAGTATGGGGGGGCAGAGCTCCTACGAGCAGTACTTC. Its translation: CASMGGQSSYEQYF.

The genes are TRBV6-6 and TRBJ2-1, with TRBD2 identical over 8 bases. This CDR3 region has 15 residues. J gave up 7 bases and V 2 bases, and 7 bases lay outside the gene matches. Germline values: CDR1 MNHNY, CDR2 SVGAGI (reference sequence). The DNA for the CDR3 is TGTGCCAGCAGTTACCCAGGACTAGCTGGGAATGAGCAGTTCTTC. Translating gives CASSYPGLAGNEQFF.

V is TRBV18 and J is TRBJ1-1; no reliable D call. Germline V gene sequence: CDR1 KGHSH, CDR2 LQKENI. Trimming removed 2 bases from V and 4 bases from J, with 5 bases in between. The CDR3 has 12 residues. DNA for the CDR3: TGTGCCAGCTCACCAGGGAGCACTGAAGCTTTCTTT. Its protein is CASSPGSTEAFF. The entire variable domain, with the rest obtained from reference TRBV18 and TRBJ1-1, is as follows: NAGVMQNPRHLVRRRGQEARLRCSPMKGHSHVYWYRQLPEEGLKFMVYLQKENIIDESGMPKERFSAEFPKEGPSILRIQQVVRGDSAAYFCASSPGSTEAFFGQGTRLTVV.

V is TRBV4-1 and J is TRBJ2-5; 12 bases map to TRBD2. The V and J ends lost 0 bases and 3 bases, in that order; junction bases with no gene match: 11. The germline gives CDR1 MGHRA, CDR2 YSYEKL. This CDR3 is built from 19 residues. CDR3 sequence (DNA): TGCGCCAGCAGCCAAGATGAAACTAGCGGGAGGCTAGGAGAAGAGACCCAGTACTTC. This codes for CASSQDETSGRLGEETQYF.

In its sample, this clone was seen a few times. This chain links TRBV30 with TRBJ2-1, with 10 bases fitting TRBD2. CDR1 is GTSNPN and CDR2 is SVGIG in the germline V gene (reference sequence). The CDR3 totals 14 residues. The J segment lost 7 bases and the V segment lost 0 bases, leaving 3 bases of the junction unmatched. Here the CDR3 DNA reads TGTGCCTGGAGTGTGATTAGCGGGAGGAATGAGCAGTTCTTC. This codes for CAWSVISGRNEQFF. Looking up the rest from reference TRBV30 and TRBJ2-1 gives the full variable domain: SQTIHQWPATLVQPVGSPLSLECTVEGTSNPNLYWYRQAAGRGLQLLFYSVGIGQISSEVPQNLSASRPQDRQFILSSKKLLLSDSGFYLCAWSVISGRNEQFFGPGTRLTVL.

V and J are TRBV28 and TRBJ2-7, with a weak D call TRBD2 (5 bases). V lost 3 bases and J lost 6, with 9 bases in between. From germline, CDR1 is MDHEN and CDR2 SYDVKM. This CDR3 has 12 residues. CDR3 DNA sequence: TGTGCCAGCAGTTTCACAACTAGCGAGCAGTACTTC. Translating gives CASSFTTSEQYF.